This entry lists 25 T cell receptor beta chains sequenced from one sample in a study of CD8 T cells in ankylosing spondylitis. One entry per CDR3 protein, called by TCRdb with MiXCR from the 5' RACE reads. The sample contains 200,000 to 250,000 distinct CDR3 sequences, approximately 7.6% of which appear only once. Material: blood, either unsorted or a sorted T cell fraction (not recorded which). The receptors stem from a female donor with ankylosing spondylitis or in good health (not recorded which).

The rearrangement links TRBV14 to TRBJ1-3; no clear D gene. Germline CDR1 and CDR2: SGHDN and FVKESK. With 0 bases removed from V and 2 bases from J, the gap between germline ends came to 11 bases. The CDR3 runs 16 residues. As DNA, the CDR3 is TGTGCCAGCAGCCAAGATTCGCCGCGAGCTGGAAACACCATATATTTT. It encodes CASSQDSPRAGNTIYF.

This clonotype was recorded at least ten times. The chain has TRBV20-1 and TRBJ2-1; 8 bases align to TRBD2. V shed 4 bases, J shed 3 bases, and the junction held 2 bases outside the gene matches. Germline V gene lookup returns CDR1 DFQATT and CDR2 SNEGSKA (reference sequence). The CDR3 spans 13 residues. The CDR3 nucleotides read TGCAGTGCTAAACTAGCGGACTACAATGAGCAGTTCTTC. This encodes CSAKLADYNEQFF.

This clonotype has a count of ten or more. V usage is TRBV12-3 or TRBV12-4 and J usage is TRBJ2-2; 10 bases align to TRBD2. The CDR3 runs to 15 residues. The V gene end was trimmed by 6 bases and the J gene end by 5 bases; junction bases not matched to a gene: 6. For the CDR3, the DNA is TGTGCCAGCAGAAGGGGACTAGCGCCGACCGGGGAGCTGTTTTTT. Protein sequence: CASRRGLAPTGELFF.

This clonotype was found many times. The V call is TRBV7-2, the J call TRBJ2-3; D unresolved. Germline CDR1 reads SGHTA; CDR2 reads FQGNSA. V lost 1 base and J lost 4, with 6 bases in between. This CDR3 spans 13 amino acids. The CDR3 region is CASSLGTADTQYF. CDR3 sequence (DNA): TGTGCCAGCAGCTTAGGAACCGCAGATACGCAGTATTTT.

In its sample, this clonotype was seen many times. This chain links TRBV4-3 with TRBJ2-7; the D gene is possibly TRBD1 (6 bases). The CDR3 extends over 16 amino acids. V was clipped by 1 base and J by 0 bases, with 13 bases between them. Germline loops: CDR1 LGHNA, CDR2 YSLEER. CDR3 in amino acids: CASSQARGDNSYEQYF. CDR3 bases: TGCGCCAGCAGCCAAGCGAGAGGGGACAACTCCTACGAGCAGTACTTC.

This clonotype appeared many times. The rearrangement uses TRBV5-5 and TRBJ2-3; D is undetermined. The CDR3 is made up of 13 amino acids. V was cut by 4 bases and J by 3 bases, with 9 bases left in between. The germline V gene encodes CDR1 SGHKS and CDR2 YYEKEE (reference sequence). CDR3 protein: CASSPRATDTQYF. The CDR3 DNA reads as TGTGCCAGCAGCCCTCGAGCTACAGATACGCAGTATTTT.

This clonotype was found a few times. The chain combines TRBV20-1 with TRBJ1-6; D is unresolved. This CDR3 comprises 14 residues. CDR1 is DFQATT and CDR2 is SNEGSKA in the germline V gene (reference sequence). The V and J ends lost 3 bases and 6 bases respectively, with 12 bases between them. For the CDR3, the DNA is TGCAGTGCTAGTACGGTGTACTTTAATTCACCCCTCCACTTT. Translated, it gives CSASTVYFNSPLHF.

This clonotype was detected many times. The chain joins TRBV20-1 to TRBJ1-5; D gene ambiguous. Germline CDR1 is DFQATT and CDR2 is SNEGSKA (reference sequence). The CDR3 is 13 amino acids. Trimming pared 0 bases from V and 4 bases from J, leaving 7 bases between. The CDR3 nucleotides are TGCAGTGCTAGAGATCGGCAAAATCAGCCCCAGCATTTT. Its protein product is CSARDRQNQPQHF.

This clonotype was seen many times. The CDR3 region has the DNA TGTGCCAGCAGCTTAGTGTTCGACAGAGGCTTTGGAAACACCATATATTTT. Its protein is CASSLVFDRGFGNTIYF. V usage is TRBV7-8 and J usage is TRBJ1-3; a weak D match, TRBD1 (5 bases). The CDR3 is 17 amino acids. The germline CDR1 and CDR2 sequences are SGHVS and FQNEAQ. Trimming left V 1 base short and J 3 bases short, with 16 bases between.

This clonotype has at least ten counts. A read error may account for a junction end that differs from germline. This CDR3 reads CASSLAGGPNNEQFF. CDR3 in DNA: TGTGCCAGCAGCCTAGCGGGAGGGCCGAACAATGAGCAGTTCTTC. The rearrangement joins TRBV7-7 to TRBJ2-1; 12 nucleotides agree with TRBD2. CDR3 size: 15 residues. CDR1 and CDR2 (germline): SSHAT, FNYEAQ (reference sequence).

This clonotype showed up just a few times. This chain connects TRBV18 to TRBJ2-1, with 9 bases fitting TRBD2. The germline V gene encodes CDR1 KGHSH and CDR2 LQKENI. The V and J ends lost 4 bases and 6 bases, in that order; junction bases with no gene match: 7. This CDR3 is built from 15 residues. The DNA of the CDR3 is TGTGCCAGCTCACTAACTCAGACTAGCGGCAATGAGCAGTTCTTC. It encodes CASSLTQTSGNEQFF.

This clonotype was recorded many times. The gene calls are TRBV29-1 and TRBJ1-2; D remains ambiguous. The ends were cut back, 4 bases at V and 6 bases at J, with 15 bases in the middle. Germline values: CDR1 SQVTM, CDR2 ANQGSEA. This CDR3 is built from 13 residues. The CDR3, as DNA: TGCAGCGTTGTGTCCGGGGATGGCGATGGCTACACCTTC. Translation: CSVVSGDGDGYTF.

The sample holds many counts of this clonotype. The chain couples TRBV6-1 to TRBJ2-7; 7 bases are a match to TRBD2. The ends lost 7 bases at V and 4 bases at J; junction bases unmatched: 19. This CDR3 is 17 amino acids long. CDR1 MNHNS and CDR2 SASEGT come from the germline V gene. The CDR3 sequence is CASKPGWSGTLAYEQYF. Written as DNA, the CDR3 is TGTGCCAGCAAGCCAGGTTGGAGCGGGACCTTAGCGTACGAGCAGTACTTC.

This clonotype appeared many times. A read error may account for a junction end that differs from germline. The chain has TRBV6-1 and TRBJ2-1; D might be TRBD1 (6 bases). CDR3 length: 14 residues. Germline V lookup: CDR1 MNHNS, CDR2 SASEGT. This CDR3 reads CVSKSRDNYNEQFF. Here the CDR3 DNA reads TGTGTCAGCAAGTCCAGGGACAACTACAATGAGCAGTTCTTC.

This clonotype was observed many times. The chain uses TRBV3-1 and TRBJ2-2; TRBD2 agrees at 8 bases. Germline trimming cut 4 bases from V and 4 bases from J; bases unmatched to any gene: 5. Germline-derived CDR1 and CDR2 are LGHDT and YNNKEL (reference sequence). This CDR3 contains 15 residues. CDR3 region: CASSRSGSSTGELFF. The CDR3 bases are TGTGCCAGCAGCCGGAGCGGGAGTAGCACCGGGGAGCTGTTTTTT. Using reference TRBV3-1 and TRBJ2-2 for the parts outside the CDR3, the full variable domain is DTAVSQTPKYLVTQMGNDKSIKCEQNLGHDTMYWYKQDSKKFLKIMFSYNNKELIINETVPNRFSPKSPDKAHLNLHINSLELGDSAVYFCASSRSGSSTGELFFGEGSRLTVL.

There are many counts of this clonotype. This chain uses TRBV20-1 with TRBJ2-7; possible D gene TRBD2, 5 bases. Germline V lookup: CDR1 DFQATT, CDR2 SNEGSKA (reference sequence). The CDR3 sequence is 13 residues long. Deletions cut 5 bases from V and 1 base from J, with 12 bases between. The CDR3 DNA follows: TGCAGTGCTTTCGAGGGCGGATCCTACGAGCAGTACTTC. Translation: CSAFEGGSYEQYF.

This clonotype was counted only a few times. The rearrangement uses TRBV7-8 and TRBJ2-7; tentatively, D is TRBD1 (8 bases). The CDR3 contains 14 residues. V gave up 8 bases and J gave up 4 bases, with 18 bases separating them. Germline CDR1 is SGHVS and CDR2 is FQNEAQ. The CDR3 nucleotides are TGTGCCAGCGTGGGGGGGCAGGGGGCTTACGAGCAGTACTTC. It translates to CASVGGQGAYEQYF.

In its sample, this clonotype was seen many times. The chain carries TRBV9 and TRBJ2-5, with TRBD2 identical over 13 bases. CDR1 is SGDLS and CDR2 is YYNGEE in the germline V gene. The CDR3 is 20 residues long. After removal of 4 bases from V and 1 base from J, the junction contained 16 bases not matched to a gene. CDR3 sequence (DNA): TGTGCCAGCAGCCCCCGGACTAGCGGGGGTTGGAGGGTCACCCAAGAGACCCAGTACTTC. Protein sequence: CASSPRTSGGWRVTQETQYF.

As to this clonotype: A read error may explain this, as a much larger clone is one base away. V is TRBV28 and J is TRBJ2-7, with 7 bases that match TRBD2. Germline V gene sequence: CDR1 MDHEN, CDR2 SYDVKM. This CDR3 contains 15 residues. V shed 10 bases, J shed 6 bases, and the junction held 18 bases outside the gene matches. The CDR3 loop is CANIIDRGEGREQYF. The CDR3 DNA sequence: TGTGCCAACATCATCGATCGAGGGGAGGGTCGCGAGCAGTACTTC.

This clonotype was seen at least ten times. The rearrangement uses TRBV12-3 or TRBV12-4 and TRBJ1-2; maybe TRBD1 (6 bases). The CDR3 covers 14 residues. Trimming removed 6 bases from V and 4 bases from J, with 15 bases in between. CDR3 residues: CASRLQGTSYGYTF. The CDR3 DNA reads TGTGCCAGCAGACTCCAAGGGACAAGCTATGGCTACACCTTC.

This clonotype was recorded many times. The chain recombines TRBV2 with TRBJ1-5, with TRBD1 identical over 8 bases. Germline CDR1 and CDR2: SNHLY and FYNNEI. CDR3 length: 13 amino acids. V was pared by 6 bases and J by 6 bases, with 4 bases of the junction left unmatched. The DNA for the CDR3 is TGTGCCAGCAGCGACAGGGGTCTTCAGCCCCAGCATTTT. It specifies CASSDRGLQPQHF.

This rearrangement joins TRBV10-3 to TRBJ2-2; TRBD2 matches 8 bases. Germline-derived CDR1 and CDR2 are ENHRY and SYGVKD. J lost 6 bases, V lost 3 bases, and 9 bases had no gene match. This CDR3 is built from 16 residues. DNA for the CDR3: TGTGCCATCAGTGACACGCGGGAGGTAGAGGCCGGGGAGCTGTTTTTT. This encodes CAISDTREVEAGELFF.

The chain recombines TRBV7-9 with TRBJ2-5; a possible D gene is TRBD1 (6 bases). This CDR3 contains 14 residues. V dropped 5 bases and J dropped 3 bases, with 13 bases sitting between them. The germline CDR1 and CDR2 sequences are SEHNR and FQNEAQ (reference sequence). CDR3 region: CASSPPGHKETQYF. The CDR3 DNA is TGTGCCAGCAGCCCCCCGGGACATAAAGAGACCCAGTACTTC. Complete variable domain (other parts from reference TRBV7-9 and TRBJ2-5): DTGVSQNPRHKITKRGQNVTFRCDPISEHNRLYWYRQTLGQGPEFLTYFQNEAQLEKSRLLSDRFSAERPKGSFSTLEIQRTEQGDSAMYLCASSPPGHKETQYFGPGTRLLVL.

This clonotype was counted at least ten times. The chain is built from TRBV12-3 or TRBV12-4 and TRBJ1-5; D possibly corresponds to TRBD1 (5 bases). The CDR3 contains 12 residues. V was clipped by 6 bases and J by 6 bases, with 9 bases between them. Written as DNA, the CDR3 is TGTGCCAGCAGGGGCGACAGTCAGCCCCAGCATTTT. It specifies CASRGDSQPQHF.

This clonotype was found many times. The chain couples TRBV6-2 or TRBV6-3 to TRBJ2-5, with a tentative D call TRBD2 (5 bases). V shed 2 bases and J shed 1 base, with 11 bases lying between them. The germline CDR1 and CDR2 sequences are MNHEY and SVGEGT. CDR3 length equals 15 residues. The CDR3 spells CASSYQYSGQETQYF. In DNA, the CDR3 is TGTGCCAGCAGTTACCAGTACAGCGGCCAAGAGACCCAGTACTTC.